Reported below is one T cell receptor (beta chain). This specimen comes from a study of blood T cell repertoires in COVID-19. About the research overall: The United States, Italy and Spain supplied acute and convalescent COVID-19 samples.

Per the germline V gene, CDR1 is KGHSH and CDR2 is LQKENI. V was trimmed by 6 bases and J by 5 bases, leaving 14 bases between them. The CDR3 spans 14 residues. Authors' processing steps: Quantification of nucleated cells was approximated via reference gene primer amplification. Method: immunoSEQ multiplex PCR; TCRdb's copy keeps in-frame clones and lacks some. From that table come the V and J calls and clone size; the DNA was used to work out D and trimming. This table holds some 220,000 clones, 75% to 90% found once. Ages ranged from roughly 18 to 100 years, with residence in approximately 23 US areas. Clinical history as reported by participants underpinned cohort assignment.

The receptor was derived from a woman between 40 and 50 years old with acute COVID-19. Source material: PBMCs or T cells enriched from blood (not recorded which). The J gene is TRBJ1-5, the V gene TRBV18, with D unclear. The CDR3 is CASSATGPYQPQHF. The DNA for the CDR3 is TGTGCCAGCTCTGCGACGGGTCCGTATCAGCCCCAGCATTTT.